One sample yielded the 17 T cell receptor beta chains listed below, sequenced in a study of T-cell memory formation after mild COVID-19. TCRdb analysed the 5' RACE reads with MiXCR anew, one entry per CDR3 protein. The sample lists around 450,000 distinct CDR3 sequences, about 19% occurring once. The sample taken for sequencing was PBMCs or a T cell subset sorted from them (not recorded which). The receptors stem from an adult woman who had mild COVID-19 (a few samples of this study predate the infection). Cell type and time point are not known.

This clonotype was counted only a few times. The chain uses TRBV24-1 and TRBJ2-2; no definite D call. Trimming took 0 bases from V and 6 from J, leaving 7 bases between them. Germline V lookup: CDR1 KGHDR, CDR2 SFDVKD. CDR3 length: 14 residues. This chain's CDR3 is CATSDLRPSGELFF. The DNA for the CDR3 is TGTGCCACCAGTGATTTGCGACCTTCCGGGGAGCTGTTTTTT.

V and J are TRBV4-1 and TRBJ1-1; tentatively, D is TRBD1 (5 bases). The CDR3 is 15 amino acids. Germline CDR1 reads MGHRA; CDR2 reads YSYEKL. Trimming shortened V by 0 bases and J by 3 bases, and 11 bases separated the two germline ends. The CDR3 loop reads CASSQEKGLDTEAFF. The CDR3 coding sequence is TGCGCCAGCAGCCAAGAGAAGGGGCTGGACACTGAAGCTTTCTTT.

This chain uses TRBV7-2 with TRBJ2-5, with 7 positions matching TRBD1. Germline V CDR1 and CDR2: SGHTA, FQGNSA. The V segment lost 2 bases and the J segment 2 bases; nucleotides outside the gene matches: 5. The CDR3 covers 15 residues. CDR3 coding DNA: TGTGCCAGCAGCTTAAACCCGGGACAGCAAGAGACCCAGTACTTC. The encoded protein is CASSLNPGQQETQYF. The entire variable domain, with the rest obtained from reference TRBV7-2 and TRBJ2-5, is as follows: GAGVSQSPSNKVTEKGKDVELRCDPISGHTALYWYRQSLGQGLEFLIYFQGNSAPDKSGLPSDRFSAERTGGSVSTLTIQRTQQEDSAVYLCASSLNPGQQETQYFGPGTRLLVL.

The chain carries TRBV30 and TRBJ2-3, with 10 bases aligning to TRBD2. CDR3 length equals 15 residues. The ends lost 8 bases at V and 0 bases at J; junction bases unmatched: 8. Per germline, CDR1 GTSNPN and CDR2 SVGIG (reference sequence). CDR3 nucleotides: TGTGCCCGTAGCGGGGGGACATTTAGCACAGATACGCAGTATTTT. Its protein is CARSGGTFSTDTQYF.

This clonotype was detected only a few times. This chain links TRBV7-3 with TRBJ2-3; TRBD2 aligns across 7 bases. This CDR3 has 16 amino acids. The V gene end was trimmed by 5 bases and the J gene end by 1 base; junction bases not matched to a gene: 9. Germline-derived CDR1 and CDR2 are SGHTA and FQGTGA. The CDR3 nucleotides are TGTGCCAGCAGCCGGGCGGCTAGCGGTGGCACAGATACGCAGTATTTT. It translates to CASSRAASGGTDTQYF.

The CDR3 sequence is CASSQDGGDVRTQYF. DNA for the CDR3: TGCGCCAGCAGCCAAGACGGGGGTGACGTGAGGACGCAGTATTTT. The V call is TRBV4-3, the J call TRBJ2-3, with D tentatively TRBD2 (6 bases). V lost 0 bases and J lost 9, with 16 bases in between. The CDR3 covers 15 residues. CDR1 is LGHNA and CDR2 is YSLEER in the germline V gene.

CDR3 DNA sequence: TGCAGCGTTGAAGATCGAGACGGCGCTTCCTACGAGCAGTACTTC. Protein product: CSVEDRDGASYEQYF. The rearrangement links TRBV29-1 to TRBJ2-7; no reliable D call. The CDR3 runs to 15 residues. The germline gives CDR1 SQVTM, CDR2 ANQGSEA. V was shortened by 0 bases and J by 1 base, with 13 bases between the two germline ends.

The rearrangement uses TRBV7-2 and TRBJ1-5; 7 bases are shared with TRBD1. This CDR3 spans 15 amino acids. Germline trimming cut 5 bases from V and 3 bases from J; bases unmatched to any gene: 7. Germline V gives CDR1 SGHTA, CDR2 FQGNSA. CDR3: CASSQTQGNNQPQHF. In DNA form, the CDR3 reads TGTGCCAGCAGCCAGACACAGGGGAACAATCAGCCCCAGCATTTT.

The chain carries TRBV15 and TRBJ2-1; D perhaps matches TRBD2 (5 bases). Trimming cost V 0 bases and J 1 base, with 10 bases left between them. The V gene's germline CDR1 is LNHNV and CDR2 YYDKDF (reference sequence). This CDR3 has 16 amino acids. The CDR3 sequence is CATSRDRGGSYNEQFF. The DNA of the CDR3 is TGTGCCACCAGCAGAGATCGAGGCGGGTCCTACAATGAGCAGTTCTTC.

The chain couples TRBV30 to TRBJ2-3; D is possibly TRBD2 (6 bases). Looked up from germline, CDR1 is GTSNPN and CDR2 is SVGIG (reference sequence). This CDR3 region has 17 residues. V lost 7 bases and J 4 bases, leaving 27 bases between the germline ends. CDR3 DNA: TGTGCCTCCACGGCCAGGGTCGCAAGGGAGGTTGCAGATACGCAGTATTTT. Its protein product is CASTARVAREVADTQYF.

This clonotype was counted between two and nine times. The chain recombines TRBV4-3 with TRBJ2-3, with D maybe TRBD2 (6 bases). The CDR3 loop spans 18 amino acids. Trimming removed 0 bases from V and 0 bases from J, with 16 bases in between. Germline CDR1 and CDR2: LGHNA and YSLEER. The CDR3 sequence is CASSQDGMGDSSTDTQYF. The CDR3, as DNA: TGCGCCAGCAGCCAAGATGGGATGGGGGACTCTAGCACAGATACGCAGTATTTT.

The CDR3 DNA follows: TGTGCCAGTAGGGGCAGGGGTGTGGGCTCTCAGCCCCAGCATTTT. This codes for CASRGRGVGSQPQHF. The gene calls are TRBV19 and TRBJ1-5; D is perhaps TRBD1 (6 bases). This CDR3 is 15 amino acids long. CDR1 and CDR2 from the germline V gene are LNHDA and SQIVND (reference sequence). V lost 6 bases and J lost 6, with 18 bases in between.

The table lists this clonotype with a few counts. This rearrangement joins TRBV9 to TRBJ2-5; D is ambiguous. The V end was cut by 0 bases, the J end by 1 base, with 7 bases between. Germline lookup yields CDR1 SGDLS and CDR2 YYNGEE. This CDR3 has 14 residues. The DNA for the CDR3 is TGTGCCAGCAGCGTAGTGGCGGCCCAAGAGACCCAGTACTTC. Translating gives CASSVVAAQETQYF.

This clonotype occurred many times. V gene TRBV4-3 combines with J gene TRBJ2-7, with 9 bases that match TRBD2. Germline V gene sequence: CDR1 LGHNA, CDR2 YSLEER. There are 17 residues in the CDR3. V shed 0 bases, J shed 0 bases, and the junction held 6 bases outside the gene matches. The CDR3 reads CASSQDWSSGISYEQYF. The CDR3, as DNA: TGCGCCAGCAGCCAAGATTGGTCTAGCGGGATCTCCTACGAGCAGTACTTC.

V gene TRBV19 combines with J gene TRBJ2-1, with TRBD1 as a possible D gene (6 bases). Per germline, CDR1 LNHDA and CDR2 SQIVND (reference sequence). V lost 5 bases and J 0 bases, leaving 20 bases between the germline ends. This CDR3 is built from 18 residues. The CDR3, as DNA: TGTGCCAGTAGTCCGACAGGTCTCGGCGGGTTCTCCTACAATGAGCAGTTCTTC. Translating gives CASSPTGLGGFSYNEQFF.

The chain employs TRBV7-9 and TRBJ2-5; D may correspond to TRBD1 or TRBD2 (7 bases each). In germline, CDR1 is SEHNR, CDR2 FQNEAQ (reference sequence). Trimming stripped 5 bases from V and 5 bases from J, with 18 bases between. This CDR3 comprises 15 residues. The CDR3: CASSPTGTAGETQYF. The CDR3 DNA reads TGTGCCAGCAGCCCCACCGGGACAGCGGGGGAGACCCAGTACTTC.

This clonotype was picked up a small number of times. The chain carries TRBV2 and TRBJ2-5; D remains ambiguous. The V end lost 1 base, the J end lost 3 bases, and 6 bases lay between the germline ends. The CDR3 consists of 13 residues. CDR1 is SNHLY and CDR2 is FYNNEI in the germline V gene. CDR3 sequence: CASSEGPEETQYF. The DNA of the CDR3 is TGTGCCAGCAGTGAAGGTCCCGAAGAGACCCAGTACTTC.